A single sample is the source of the 22 T cell receptor beta chains below, sequenced in a study of blood T cell repertoires in COVID-19. Assay: immunoSEQ multiplex PCR; the TCRdb copy retains only in-frame clones and omits some. Of about 110,000 clones listed, around 90% are singletons. Sample: peripheral blood. These receptors were collected from a human donor in a cohort sampled during active COVID-19.

The chain couples TRBV5-8 to TRBJ1-2; D gene uncertain. The CDR3 sequence is 16 residues long. V gave up 3 bases and J gave up 3 bases, with 18 bases separating them. CDR1 is SGHTS, CDR2 YDEGEE, per germline. CDR3 protein: CASSSEIRKAHYGYTF. DNA for the CDR3: TGTGCCAGCAGCTCGGAGATAAGGAAAGCCCACTATGGCTACACCTTC.

This chain uses TRBV7-9 with TRBJ2-3; tentative D call: TRBD2 (6 bases). The CDR3 consists of 16 residues. Looked up from germline, CDR1 is SEHNR and CDR2 is FQNEAQ (reference sequence). The ends were cut back, 2 bases at V and 0 bases at J, with 12 bases in the middle. CDR3 sequence (DNA): TGTGCCAGCAGCTTACTGGTAGCGGTAAGCACAGATACGCAGTATTTT. Translation gives CASSLLVAVSTDTQYF.

This clone was seen once. The chain uses TRBV7-9 and TRBJ1-2; perhaps TRBD1 as D (5 bases). The germline V gene has CDR1 SEHNR and CDR2 FQNEAQ (reference sequence). Trimming cost V 5 bases and J 0 bases, with 10 bases left between them. The CDR3 contains 14 residues. The CDR3 DNA follows: TGTGCCAGCAGCCTCCAGGGTACTAACTATGGCTACACCTTC. This encodes CASSLQGTNYGYTF.

This clone was counted a single time. The rearrangement uses TRBV7-9 and TRBJ2-7; possible D gene TRBD1, 6 bases. The CDR3 runs 15 residues. Germline V gene lookup returns CDR1 SEHNR and CDR2 FQNEAQ (reference sequence). With 2 bases removed from V and 4 bases from J, the gap between germline ends came to 15 bases. CDR3: CASSLYHREPYEQYF. The CDR3 coding sequence is TGTGCCAGCAGCTTATACCACAGGGAGCCGTACGAGCAGTACTTC.

The table lists this clone with a count of one. This chain links TRBV2 with TRBJ2-1; D unclear. This CDR3 is built from 15 residues. V shed 1 base and J shed 3 bases, with 10 bases lying between them. Germline CDR1 reads SNHLY; CDR2 reads FYNNEI. CDR3 DNA: TGTGCCAGCAGTGAAGACGTAGGCGGCTACAATGAGCAGTTCTTC. It encodes CASSEDVGGYNEQFF.

V and J are TRBV30 and TRBJ2-1; tentative D call: TRBD1 (6 bases). Germline V gene data show CDR1 as GTSNPN and CDR2 as SVGIG (reference sequence). Trimming took 2 bases from V and 13 from J, leaving 15 bases between them. The CDR3 sequence is 12 residues long. CDR3 nucleotide sequence: TGTGCCTGGAGTAGGGTACAGGGACCCCAGTTCTTC. Translated, it gives CAWSRVQGPQFF.

The V and J genes are TRBV19 and TRBJ1-4, with TRBD1 as a possible D gene (5 bases). The CDR3 extends over 13 amino acids. The V end lost 7 bases, the J end lost 7 bases, and 13 bases lay between the germline ends. Per the germline V gene, CDR1 is LNHDA and CDR2 is SQIVND (reference sequence). CDR3 residues: CASTAQGVEKLFF. The CDR3 nucleotides are TGTGCCAGTACCGCGCAGGGTGTTGAAAAACTGTTTTTT.

This chain connects TRBV3-1 (or the pseudogene TRBV3-2) to TRBJ1-2; D is unclear. Trimming stripped 7 bases from V and 8 bases from J, with 11 bases between. This CDR3 has 11 residues. Germline-derived CDR1 and CDR2 are LGHDT and YNNKEL (reference sequence). The CDR3 DNA is TGTGCCAGCACTCCTACGGGGGGCTACACCTTC. It yields the protein CASTPTGGYTF.

The chain carries TRBV3-1 (or the pseudogene TRBV3-2) and TRBJ2-4; D remains unclear. Trimming took off 1 base at V and 5 bases at J, with 6 bases between the two ends. The CDR3 extends over 13 amino acids. CDR1 is LGHDT, CDR2 YNNKEL, per germline (reference sequence). The CDR3 spells CASSQGTENIQYF. The CDR3 region has the DNA TGTGCCAGCAGCCAAGGTACAGAAAACATTCAGTACTTC.

The rearrangement links TRBV13 to TRBJ1-1; a weak D match, TRBD1 (6 bases). The CDR3 sequence is 13 residues long. V lost 6 bases and J lost 7, with 15 bases in between. CDR1 and CDR2 (germline): PRHDT, FYEKMQ (reference sequence). CDR3 amino acids: CASRTGPGDEAFF. CDR3 DNA: TGTGCCAGCAGAACAGGGCCTGGAGATGAAGCTTTCTTT. The complete variable domain, with remaining parts taken from reference TRBV13 and TRBJ1-1, reads AAGVIQSPRHLIKEKRETATLKCYPIPRHDTVYWYQQGPGQDPQFLISFYEKMQSDKGSIPDRFSAQQFSDYHSELNMSSLELGDSALYFCASRTGPGDEAFFGQGTRLTVV.

This chain connects TRBV5-6 to TRBJ2-6; 10 bases map to TRBD1. The V segment lost 4 bases and the J segment 13 bases; nucleotides outside the gene matches: 14. In germline, CDR1 is SGHDT, CDR2 YYEEEE. The CDR3 runs to 16 residues. In DNA, the CDR3 is TGTGCCAGCAGCCTTTATCCCGGGACAGGGGAAGATGTCCTGACTTTC. Encoded protein: CASSLYPGTGEDVLTF.

The chain combines TRBV7-9 with TRBJ1-1; 9 positions agree with TRBD1. Losses at the gene ends were 5 bases for V and 4 bases for J; bases not matched to a gene: 5. The CDR3 covers 14 residues. Germline assignment: CDR1 SEHNR and CDR2 FQNEAQ (reference sequence). The CDR3 DNA reads as TGTGCCAGCAGCCCTCGGACAGGGGCCACTGAAGCTTTCTTT. Protein: CASSPRTGATEAFF.

The chain recombines TRBV5-5 with TRBJ1-1, with D uncertain. Germline CDR1 and CDR2: SGHKS and YYEKEE (reference sequence). This CDR3 spans 15 amino acids. Deletions cut 4 bases from V and 1 base from J, with 14 bases between. The CDR3 DNA sequence: TGTGCCAGCAGCACCTCCGTGGCAGAGAACACTGAAGCTTTCTTT. As protein: CASSTSVAENTEAFF.

This sequence joins TRBV18 and TRBJ1-2; a possible D gene is TRBD1 (5 bases). The CDR3 has 17 amino acids. Per the germline V gene, CDR1 is KGHSH and CDR2 is LQKENI. The V end lost 0 bases, the J end lost 4 bases, and 18 bases lay between the germline ends. CDR3 in amino acids: CASSPPGGRDAVYGYTF. The CDR3 nucleotides read TGTGCCAGCTCACCACCGGGGGGTAGGGACGCGGTCTATGGCTACACCTTC.

This clone was counted a single time. The chain links TRBV5-1 to TRBJ1-1, with 10 bases fitting TRBD1. The V segment lost 4 bases and the J segment 4 bases; nucleotides outside the gene matches: 7. This CDR3 region has 15 residues. CDR1 and CDR2 (germline): SGHRS, YFSETQ. The CDR3 here is CASSPATGGSTEAFF. The CDR3 nucleotides are TGCGCCAGCAGCCCTGCGACAGGGGGCAGCACTGAAGCTTTCTTT.

The gene calls are TRBV7-8 and TRBJ1-1; no firm D call. The germline V gene encodes CDR1 SGHVS and CDR2 FQNEAQ. There are 14 residues in the CDR3. V was trimmed by 2 bases and J by 5 bases, leaving 12 bases between them. DNA for the CDR3: TGTGCCAGCAGCTTAAGGGCGGGTGAGACTGAAGCTTTCTTT. Amino acid sequence: CASSLRAGETEAFF.

CDR3 in DNA: TGCGCCAGCAGCGGATCGACGACAGTTAACACCGGGGAGCTGTTTTTT. Amino acid sequence: CASSGSTTVNTGELFF. The V and J genes are TRBV5-1 and TRBJ2-2; TRBD1 is a possible D gene (5 bases). The germline gives CDR1 SGHRS, CDR2 YFSETQ. The CDR3 is 16 amino acids. The ends were cut back, 4 bases at V and 2 bases at J, with 15 bases in the middle.

This chain links TRBV6-4 with TRBJ1-2; TRBD1 agrees at 9 bases. CDR1 and CDR2 from the germline V gene are MRHNA and SNTAGT. The length of the CDR3 is 14 residues. The J segment lost 8 bases and the V segment lost 5 bases, leaving 9 bases of the junction unmatched. DNA for the CDR3: TGTGCCAGCAGTCCCGGACAGGGGATGAGCGGCTACACCTTC. Protein sequence: CASSPGQGMSGYTF.

A few counts support this clone. In DNA form, the CDR3 reads TGCGCCAGCAGCCCCTACGGGGGGGGGAGGGCCGGTTTCGGCGAGCAGTACTTC. This codes for CASSPYGGGRAGFGEQYF. V usage is TRBV4-3 and J usage is TRBJ2-7; TRBD2 agrees at 8 bases. J lost 6 bases, V lost 4 bases, and 20 bases had no gene match. The length of the CDR3 is 18 residues. Per the germline V gene, CDR1 is LGHNA and CDR2 is YSLEER.

The chain carries TRBV2 and TRBJ1-5; D may be TRBD1 (5 bases). V was trimmed by 7 bases and J by 7 bases, leaving 11 bases between them. Germline CDR1 and CDR2: SNHLY and FYNNEI. The CDR3 spans 12 residues. CDR3 loop: CASTTGPQPQHF. DNA for the CDR3: TGTGCCAGCACTACAGGCCCCCAGCCCCAGCATTTT.

The chain couples TRBV4-1 to TRBJ2-6, with D perhaps TRBD2 (6 bases). The V end was cut by 0 bases, the J end by 5 bases, with 17 bases between. The CDR3 consists of 18 residues. Germline assignment: CDR1 MGHRA and CDR2 YSYEKL. The CDR3 DNA reads TGCGCCAGCAGCCAAGATGGGGCTGGGGGAGGTCGGGCCAACGTCCTGACTTTC. It translates to CASSQDGAGGGRANVLTF.

The chain is built from TRBV27 and TRBJ2-7; D call uncertain. CDR1 and CDR2 (germline): MNHEY, SMNVEV (reference sequence). This CDR3 comprises 15 residues. Between the trimmed V and J ends, which lost 6 bases and 5 bases, there was a span of 20 bases. The CDR3 nucleotides are TGTGCCAGCAGACCCGGGTCAACTCGTCGGGACGAGCAGTACTTC. It yields the protein CASRPGSTRRDEQYF.